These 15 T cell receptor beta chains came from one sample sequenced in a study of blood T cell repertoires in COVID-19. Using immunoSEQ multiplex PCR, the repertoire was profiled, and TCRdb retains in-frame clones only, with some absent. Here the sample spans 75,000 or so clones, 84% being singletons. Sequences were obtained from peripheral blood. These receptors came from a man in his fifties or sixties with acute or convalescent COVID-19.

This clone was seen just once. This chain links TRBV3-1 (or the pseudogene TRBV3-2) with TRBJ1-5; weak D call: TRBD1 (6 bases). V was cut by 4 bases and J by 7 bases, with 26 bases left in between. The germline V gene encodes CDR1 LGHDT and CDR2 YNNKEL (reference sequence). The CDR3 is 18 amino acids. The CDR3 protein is CASSPWVSGHSIRQPQHF. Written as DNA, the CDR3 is TGTGCCAGCAGCCCGTGGGTTTCGGGACACTCAATAAGGCAGCCCCAGCATTTT.

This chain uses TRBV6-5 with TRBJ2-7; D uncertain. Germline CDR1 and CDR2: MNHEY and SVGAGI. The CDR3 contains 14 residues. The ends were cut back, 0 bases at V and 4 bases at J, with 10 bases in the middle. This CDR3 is CASSYSGSDYEQYF. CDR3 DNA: TGTGCCAGCAGTTACTCGGGCAGTGATTACGAGCAGTACTTC.

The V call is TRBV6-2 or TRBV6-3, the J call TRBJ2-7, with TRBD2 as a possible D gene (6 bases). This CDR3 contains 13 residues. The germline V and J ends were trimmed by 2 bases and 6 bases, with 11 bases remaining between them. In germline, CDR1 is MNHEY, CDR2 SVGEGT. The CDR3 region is CASSYILGGEQYF. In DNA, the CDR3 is TGTGCCAGCAGTTACATTTTGGGAGGCGAGCAGTACTTC.

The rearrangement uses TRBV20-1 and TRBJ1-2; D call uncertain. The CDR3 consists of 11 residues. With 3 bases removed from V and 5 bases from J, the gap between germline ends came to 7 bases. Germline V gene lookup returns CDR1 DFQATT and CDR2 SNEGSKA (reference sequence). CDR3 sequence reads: CSASRLYGYTF. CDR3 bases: TGCAGTGCTAGCCGCCTATATGGCTACACCTTC.

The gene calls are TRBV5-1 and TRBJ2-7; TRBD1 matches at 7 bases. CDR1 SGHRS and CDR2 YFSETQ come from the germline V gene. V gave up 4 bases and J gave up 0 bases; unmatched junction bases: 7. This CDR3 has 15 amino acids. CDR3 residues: CASSRFGTDSYEQYF. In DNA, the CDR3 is TGCGCCAGCAGCCGTTTTGGGACAGACTCCTACGAGCAGTACTTC.

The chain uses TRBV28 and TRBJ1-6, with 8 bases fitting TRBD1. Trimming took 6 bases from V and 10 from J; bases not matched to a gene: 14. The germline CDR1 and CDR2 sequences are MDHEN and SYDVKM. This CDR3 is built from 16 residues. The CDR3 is CASSRGLDRGWSPLHF. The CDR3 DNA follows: TGTGCCAGCAGCCGGGGGCTCGACAGGGGATGGTCACCCCTCCACTTT.

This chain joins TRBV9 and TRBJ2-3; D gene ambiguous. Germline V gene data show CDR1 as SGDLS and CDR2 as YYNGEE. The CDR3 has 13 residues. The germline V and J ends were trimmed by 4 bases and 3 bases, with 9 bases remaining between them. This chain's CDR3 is CASSPPGTDTQYF. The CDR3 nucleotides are TGTGCCAGCAGCCCGCCCGGGACAGATACGCAGTATTTT.

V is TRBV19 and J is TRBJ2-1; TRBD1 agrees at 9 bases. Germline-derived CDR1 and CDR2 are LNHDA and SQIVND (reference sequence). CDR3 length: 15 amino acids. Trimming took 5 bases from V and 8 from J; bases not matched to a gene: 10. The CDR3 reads CASSAGQGYIDEQFF. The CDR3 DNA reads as TGTGCCAGTAGTGCAGGACAGGGGTATATCGATGAGCAGTTCTTC.

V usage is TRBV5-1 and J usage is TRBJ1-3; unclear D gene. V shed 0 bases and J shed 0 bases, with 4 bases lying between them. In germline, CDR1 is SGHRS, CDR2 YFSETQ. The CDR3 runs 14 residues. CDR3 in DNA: TGCGCCAGCAGCTTGGGAGTCTCTGGAAACACCATATATTTT. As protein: CASSLGVSGNTIYF.

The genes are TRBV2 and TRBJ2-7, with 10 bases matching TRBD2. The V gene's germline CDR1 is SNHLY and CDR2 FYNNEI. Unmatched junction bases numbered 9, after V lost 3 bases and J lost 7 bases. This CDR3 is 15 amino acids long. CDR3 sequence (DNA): TGTGCCAGCAGTGATACTAGCGGGATTCCCTCAGAGCAGTACTTC. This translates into CASSDTSGIPSEQYF.

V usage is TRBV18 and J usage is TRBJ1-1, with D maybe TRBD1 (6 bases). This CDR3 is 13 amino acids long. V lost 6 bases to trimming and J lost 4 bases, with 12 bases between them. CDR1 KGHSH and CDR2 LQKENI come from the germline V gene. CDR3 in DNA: TGTGCCAGCTCCTCAGGGGAGGGCACTGAAGCTTTCTTT. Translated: CASSSGEGTEAFF.

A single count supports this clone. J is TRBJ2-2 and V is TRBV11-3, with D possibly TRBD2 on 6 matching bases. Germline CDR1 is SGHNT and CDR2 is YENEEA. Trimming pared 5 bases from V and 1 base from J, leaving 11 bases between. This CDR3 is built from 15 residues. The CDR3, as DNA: TGTGCCAGCAGCCCTGAGGAGGGGAACACCGGGGAGCTGTTTTTT. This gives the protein CASSPEEGNTGELFF.

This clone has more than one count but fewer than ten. Written as DNA, the CDR3 is TGTGCCAGCAGCCCCCCGGGACTAGTCAGAGATACGCAGTATTTT. This gives the protein CASSPPGLVRDTQYF. V gene TRBV27 combines with J gene TRBJ2-3; 8 nucleotides agree with TRBD2. The germline V gene encodes CDR1 MNHEY and CDR2 SMNVEV (reference sequence). This CDR3 has 15 residues. V lost 6 bases, J lost 5 bases, and 10 bases stayed unmatched.

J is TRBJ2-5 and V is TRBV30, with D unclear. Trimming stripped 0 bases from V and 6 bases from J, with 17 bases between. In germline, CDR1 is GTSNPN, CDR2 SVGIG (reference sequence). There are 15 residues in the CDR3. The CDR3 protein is CAWSVPGPAAKTQYF. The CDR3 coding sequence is TGTGCCTGGAGTGTTCCTGGCCCGGCGGCAAAGACCCAGTACTTC.

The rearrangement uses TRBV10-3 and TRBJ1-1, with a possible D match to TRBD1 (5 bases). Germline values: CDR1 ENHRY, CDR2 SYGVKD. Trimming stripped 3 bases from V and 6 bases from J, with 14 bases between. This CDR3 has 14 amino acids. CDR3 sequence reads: CAISDLAGKPEAFF. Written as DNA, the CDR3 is TGTGCCATCAGTGACTTGGCAGGGAAGCCTGAAGCTTTCTTT.